This TCR beta chain was identified in a study of cytomegalovirus exposure and HLA in healthy donors. Study-level findings and limits: Presence/absence analyses assumed roughly uniform sequencing depth across donors, which may not hold.

A note on this clone: Antigen unknown.

The PCR used 60 Vbeta and 13 Jbeta primers. Generated by immunoSEQ multiplex PCR, the TCRdb table keeps only in-frame clones and is missing some. This sample contains around 150,000 clones. Germline V gene lookup returns CDR1 SGHDT and CDR2 YYEEEE. The CDR3 is 17 amino acids. V was clipped by 4 bases and J by 3 bases, with 22 bases between them. This receptor was identified in a woman aged 60-75 years in good health and CMV-seronegative. The sample comprised PBMCs. The chain joins TRBV5-6 to TRBJ1-2; D perhaps matches TRBD1 (6 bases). CDR3 nucleotide sequence: TGTGCCAGCAGCACAAGCGGGGGCGCGTACGAGGACTATGGCTACACCTTC. This encodes CASSTSGGAYEDYGYTF.